The T cell receptor beta chain described here comes from a study of cytomegalovirus exposure and HLA in healthy donors. The wider study: A subsequent analysis reported that the 100 to 150 validation repertoires were produced on the same platform that had also been used for the 666 first-cohort repertoires.

Of note for this clone: Antigen: not known.

CDR1 and CDR2 (germline): SGHAT, FQNNGV. With 5 bases removed from V and 6 bases from J, the gap between germline ends came to 20 bases. The CDR3 totals 16 residues. Study conclusions and caveats: Most sequenced TCRs were rare (though some public TCRs occurred in many donors). The classifier was said to identify cytomegalovirus status with high specificity and sensitivity. Cytomegalovirus association was listed for under 200 TCR beta chains.

Sequenced by immunoSEQ multiplex PCR; TCRdb stores in-frame clones only, minus some. Of 150,000 or so clones in the sample, about 86% are singletons; the top ten hold 2% to 2.5%. The clonotype comes from a human donor in good health. The chain employs TRBV11-2 and TRBJ2-1; D unclear. The specimen sequenced was PBMCs. DNA for the CDR3: TGTGCCAGCAGCCCCCAAGCTACGATCCTTCGCAATGAGCAGTTCTTC. It translates to CASSPQATILRNEQFF.